This section outlines one T cell receptor (beta chain) sequence together with its context. These data are taken from a study of yellow fever vaccine responses in identical twins. TCRdb redid the calling of the RT-PCR reads with MiXCR, one entry per CDR3 protein. Here the sample spans approximately 3,500 distinct CDR3 sequences, around 87% being singletons. Germline V gene data show CDR1 as KGHSH and CDR2 as LQKENI. The CDR3 covers 15 residues. Trimming left V 3 bases short and J 6 bases short, with 15 bases between. J is TRBJ2-1 and V is TRBV18; D is perhaps TRBD1 (6 bases). The sequencing used T cells from blood (PBMCs), unsorted or a sorted subset (not recorded which), collected before or after yellow fever vaccination (not recorded which). The sequence was obtained from a young woman who received the yellow fever vaccine. The CDR3 region has the DNA TGTGCCAGCTCACCGAGTCCTTTGACAGGCAATGAGCAGTTCTTC. As protein: CASSPSPLTGNEQFF.